This T cell receptor (beta chain) was sequenced during a study of molecular identifiers for immune sequencing clone quantification. Bulk TCR library preparation followed previously described methods with listed TCR primers. One entry per CDR3 protein, called by TCRdb with MiXCR from the PCR reads. The repertoire holds fewer than 350,000 distinct CDR3 sequences, with 24% as singletons. Germline loops: CDR1 MNHEY, CDR2 SVGEGT. The V segment lost 4 bases and the J segment 2 bases; nucleotides outside the gene matches: 2. CDR3 size: 14 residues. This clonotype was picked up many times. Sequenced sample: naive CD8+ T cells from blood, with Jurkat cell RNA spiked in. Subset in this sample: FACS-sorted CD8+CD4-CCR7+CD45RA+ naive T cells. The source is a human donor in good health. Some libraries in this study had Jurkat cell RNA spiked in. V and J are TRBV6-2 or TRBV6-3 and TRBJ2-1, with 7 bases identical to TRBD1. The CDR3 spells CASSSTGTYNEQFF. As DNA, the CDR3 is TGTGCCAGCAGTTCGACAGGGACCTACAATGAGCAGTTCTTC.